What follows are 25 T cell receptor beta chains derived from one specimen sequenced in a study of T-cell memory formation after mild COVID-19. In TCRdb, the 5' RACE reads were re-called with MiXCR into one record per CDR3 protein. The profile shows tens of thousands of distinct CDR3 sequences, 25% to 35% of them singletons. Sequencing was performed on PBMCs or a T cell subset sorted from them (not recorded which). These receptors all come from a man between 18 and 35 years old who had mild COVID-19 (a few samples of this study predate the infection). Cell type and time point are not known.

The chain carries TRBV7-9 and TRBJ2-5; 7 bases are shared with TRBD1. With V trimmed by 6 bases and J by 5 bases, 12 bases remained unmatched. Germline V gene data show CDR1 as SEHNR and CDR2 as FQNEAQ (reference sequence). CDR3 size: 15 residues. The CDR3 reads CASSRPPGTAETQYF. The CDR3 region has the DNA TGTGCCAGCAGTCGTCCACCCGGGACAGCGGAGACCCAGTACTTC.

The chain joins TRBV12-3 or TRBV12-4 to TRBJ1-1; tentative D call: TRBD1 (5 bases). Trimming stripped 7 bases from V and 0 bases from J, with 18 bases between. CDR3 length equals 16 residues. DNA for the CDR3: TGTGCCAGCATTCCTCAGTGGGGGGGTATGAACACTGAAGCTTTCTTT. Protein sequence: CASIPQWGGMNTEAFF.

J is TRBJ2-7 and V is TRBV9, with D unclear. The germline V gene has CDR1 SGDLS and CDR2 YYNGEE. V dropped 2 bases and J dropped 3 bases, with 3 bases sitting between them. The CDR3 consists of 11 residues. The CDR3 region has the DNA TGTGCCAGCAGCGTGGACTACGAGCAGTACTTC. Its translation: CASSVDYEQYF.

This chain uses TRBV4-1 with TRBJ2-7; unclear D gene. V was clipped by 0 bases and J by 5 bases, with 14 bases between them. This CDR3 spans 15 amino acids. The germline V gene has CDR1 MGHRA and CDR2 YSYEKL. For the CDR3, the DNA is TGCGCCAGCAGCCAAGAATACGGATCGAATCACGAGCAGTACTTC. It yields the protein CASSQEYGSNHEQYF.

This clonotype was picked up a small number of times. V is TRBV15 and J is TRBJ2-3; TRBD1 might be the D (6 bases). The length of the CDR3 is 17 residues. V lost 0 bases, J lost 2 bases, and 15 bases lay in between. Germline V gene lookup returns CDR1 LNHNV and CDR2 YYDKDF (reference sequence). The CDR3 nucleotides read TGTGCCACCAGCAGAGATCGGTGGGACACCCCCACAGATACGCAGTATTTT. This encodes CATSRDRWDTPTDTQYF.

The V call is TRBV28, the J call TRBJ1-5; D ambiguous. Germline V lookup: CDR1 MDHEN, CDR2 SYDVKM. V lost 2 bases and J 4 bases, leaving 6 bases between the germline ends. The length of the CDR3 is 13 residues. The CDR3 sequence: CASSLDLNQPQHF. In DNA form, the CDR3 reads TGTGCCAGCAGTTTAGACCTAAATCAGCCCCAGCATTTT.

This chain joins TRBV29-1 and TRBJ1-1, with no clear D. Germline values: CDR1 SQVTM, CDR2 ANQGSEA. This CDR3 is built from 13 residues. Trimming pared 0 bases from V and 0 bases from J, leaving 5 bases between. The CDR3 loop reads CSVEDGVNTEAFF. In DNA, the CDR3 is TGCAGCGTTGAAGATGGCGTGAACACTGAAGCTTTCTTT.

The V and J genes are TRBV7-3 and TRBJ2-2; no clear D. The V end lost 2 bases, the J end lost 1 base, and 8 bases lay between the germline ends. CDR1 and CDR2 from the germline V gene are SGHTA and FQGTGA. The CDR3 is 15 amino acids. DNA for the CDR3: TGTGCCAGCAGCTTATCCGGAAGGAACACCGGGGAGCTGTTTTTT. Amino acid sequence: CASSLSGRNTGELFF.

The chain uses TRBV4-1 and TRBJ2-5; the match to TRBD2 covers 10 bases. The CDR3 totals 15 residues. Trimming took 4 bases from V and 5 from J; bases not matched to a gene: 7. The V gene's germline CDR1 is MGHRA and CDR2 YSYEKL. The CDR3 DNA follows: TGCGCCAGCAGCCCCCCGGAAGCGGGGGGGGAGACCCAGTACTTC. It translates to CASSPPEAGGETQYF.

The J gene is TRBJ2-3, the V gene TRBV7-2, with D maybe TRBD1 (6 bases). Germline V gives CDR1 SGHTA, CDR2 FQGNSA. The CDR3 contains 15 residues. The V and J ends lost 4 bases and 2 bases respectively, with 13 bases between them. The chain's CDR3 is CASSSPRTATDTQYF. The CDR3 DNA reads TGTGCCAGCAGCTCTCCTCGGACAGCCACAGATACGCAGTATTTT.

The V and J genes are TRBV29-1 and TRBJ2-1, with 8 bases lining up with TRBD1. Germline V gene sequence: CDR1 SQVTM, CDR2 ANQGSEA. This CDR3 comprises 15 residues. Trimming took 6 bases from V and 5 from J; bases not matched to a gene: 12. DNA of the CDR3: TGCAGCGTCACGAGACAGGGGACCCTCCACAATGAGCAGTTCTTC. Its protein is CSVTRQGTLHNEQFF.

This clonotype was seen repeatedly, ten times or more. In DNA, the CDR3 is TGTGCCAGCAGCGGCGGGGGGGTTGAGCAGTTCTTC. This codes for CASSGGGVEQFF. The chain is built from TRBV7-6 and TRBJ2-1, with 9 bases lining up with TRBD2. The CDR3 length is 12 residues. CDR1 SGHVS and CDR2 FNYEAQ come from the germline V gene. V lost 5 bases and J lost 9; bases outside the gene matches: 2.

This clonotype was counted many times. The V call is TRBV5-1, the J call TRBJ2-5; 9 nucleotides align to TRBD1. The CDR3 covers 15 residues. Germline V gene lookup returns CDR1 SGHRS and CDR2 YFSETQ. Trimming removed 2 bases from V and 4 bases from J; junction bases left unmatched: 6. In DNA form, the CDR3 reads TGCGCCAGCAGCTTCATACAGGGGGCAGGAGAGACCCAGTACTTC. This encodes CASSFIQGAGETQYF.

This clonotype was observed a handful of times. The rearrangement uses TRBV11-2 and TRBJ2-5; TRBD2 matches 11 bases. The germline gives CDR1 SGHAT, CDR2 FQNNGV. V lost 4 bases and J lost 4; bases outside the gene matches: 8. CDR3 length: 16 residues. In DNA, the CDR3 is TGTGCCAGCAGCTCTATAGCGGGGGGGCCCCGAGAGACCCAGTACTTC. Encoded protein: CASSSIAGGPRETQYF.

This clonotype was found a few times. The CDR3 is CASSPSSGGDTGELFF. The CDR3 nucleotides read TGCGCCAGCAGTCCATCTAGCGGGGGGGACACCGGGGAGCTGTTTTTT. The V call is TRBV10-1, the J call TRBJ2-2, with 12 bases fitting TRBD2. This CDR3 contains 16 residues. V lost 5 bases, J lost 3 bases, and 4 bases stayed unmatched. Germline-derived CDR1 and CDR2 are WNHNN and SYGVQD (reference sequence).

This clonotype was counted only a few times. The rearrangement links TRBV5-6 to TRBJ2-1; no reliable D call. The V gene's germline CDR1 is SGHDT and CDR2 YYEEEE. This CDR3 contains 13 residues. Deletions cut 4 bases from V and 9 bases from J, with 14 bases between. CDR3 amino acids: CASSPDRRVEQFF. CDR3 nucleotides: TGTGCCAGCAGCCCGGATCGCCGGGTTGAGCAGTTCTTC.

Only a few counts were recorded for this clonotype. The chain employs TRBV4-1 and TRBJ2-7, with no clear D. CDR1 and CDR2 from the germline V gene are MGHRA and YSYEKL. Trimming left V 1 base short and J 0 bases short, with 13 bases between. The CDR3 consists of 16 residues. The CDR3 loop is CASSQVASPSSYEQYV. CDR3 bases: TGCGCCAGCAGCCAAGTGGCCAGTCCGAGCTCCTACGAGCAGTACGTC.

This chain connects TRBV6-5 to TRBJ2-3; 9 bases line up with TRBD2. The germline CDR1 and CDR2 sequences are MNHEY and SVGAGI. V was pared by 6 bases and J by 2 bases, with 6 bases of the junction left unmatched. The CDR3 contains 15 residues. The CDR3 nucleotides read TGTGCCAGCAGCGTCAGCGGGGGGCTCACAGATACGCAGTATTTT. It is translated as CASSVSGGLTDTQYF.

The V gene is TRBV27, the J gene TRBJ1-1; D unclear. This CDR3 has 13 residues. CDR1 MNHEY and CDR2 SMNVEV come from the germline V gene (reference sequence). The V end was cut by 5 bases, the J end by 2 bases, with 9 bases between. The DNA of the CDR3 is TGTGCCAGCAGTACCCGGTTTAACACTGAAGCTTTCTTT. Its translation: CASSTRFNTEAFF.

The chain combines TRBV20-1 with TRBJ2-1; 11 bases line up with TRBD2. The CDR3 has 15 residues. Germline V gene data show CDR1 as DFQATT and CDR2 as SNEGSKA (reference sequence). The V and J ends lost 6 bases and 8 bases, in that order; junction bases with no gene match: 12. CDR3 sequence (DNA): TGCAGTGCCCAGAGCGTAGCGGGGGGGCTCGATGAGCAGTTCTTC. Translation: CSAQSVAGGLDEQFF.

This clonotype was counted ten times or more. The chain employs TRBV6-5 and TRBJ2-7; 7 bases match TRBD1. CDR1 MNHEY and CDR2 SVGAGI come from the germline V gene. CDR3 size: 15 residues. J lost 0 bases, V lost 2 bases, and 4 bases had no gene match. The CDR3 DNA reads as TGTGCCAGCAGTTACAGGGCAGGGGGCTCCTACGAGCAGTACTTC. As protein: CASSYRAGGSYEQYF.

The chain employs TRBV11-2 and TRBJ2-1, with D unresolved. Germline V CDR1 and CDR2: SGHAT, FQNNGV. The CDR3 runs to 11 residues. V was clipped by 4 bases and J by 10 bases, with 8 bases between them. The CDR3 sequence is CASSSSEEQFF. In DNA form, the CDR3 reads TGTGCCAGCAGCTCGTCGGAGGAGCAGTTCTTC.

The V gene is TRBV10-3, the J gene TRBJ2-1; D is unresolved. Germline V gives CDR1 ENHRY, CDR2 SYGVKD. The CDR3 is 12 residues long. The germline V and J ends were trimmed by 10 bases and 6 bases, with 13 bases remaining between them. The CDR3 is CATMDLPNEQFF. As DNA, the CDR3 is TGTGCCACCATGGATCTACCCAATGAGCAGTTCTTC.

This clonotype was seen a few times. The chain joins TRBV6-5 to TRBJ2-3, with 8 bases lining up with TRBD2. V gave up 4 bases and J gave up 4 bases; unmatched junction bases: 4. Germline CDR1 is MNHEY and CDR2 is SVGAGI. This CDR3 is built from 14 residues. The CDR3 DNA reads TGTGCCAGCAGTTTCCCAGCGGGGGCAGATACGCAGTATTTT. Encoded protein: CASSFPAGADTQYF.

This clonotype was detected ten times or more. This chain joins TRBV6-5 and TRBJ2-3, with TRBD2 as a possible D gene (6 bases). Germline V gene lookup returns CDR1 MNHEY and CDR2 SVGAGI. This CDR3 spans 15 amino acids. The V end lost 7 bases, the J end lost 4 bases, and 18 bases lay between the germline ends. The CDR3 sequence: CASTKRRGVSDTQYF. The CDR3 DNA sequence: TGTGCCAGCACCAAAAGACGCGGGGTTTCAGATACGCAGTATTTT.